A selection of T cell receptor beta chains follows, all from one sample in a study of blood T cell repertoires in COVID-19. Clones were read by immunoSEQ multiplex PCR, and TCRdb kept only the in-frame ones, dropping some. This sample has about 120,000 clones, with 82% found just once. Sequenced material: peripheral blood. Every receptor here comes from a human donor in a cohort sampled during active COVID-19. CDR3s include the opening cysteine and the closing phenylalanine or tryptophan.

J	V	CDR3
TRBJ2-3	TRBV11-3	CASSFSGTTGDTQYF
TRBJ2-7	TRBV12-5	CASGLATSGGPGPYEQYF
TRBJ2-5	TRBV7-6	CASSLEASQETQYF
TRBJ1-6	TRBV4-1	CASSQGPLNPNSPLHF
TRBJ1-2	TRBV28	CASSLSIQGRLDYGYTF
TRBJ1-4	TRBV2	CARRGGSNEKLFF
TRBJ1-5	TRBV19	CASSMGGWRNQPQHF
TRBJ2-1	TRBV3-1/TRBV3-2	CASSQGIGTQDEQFF
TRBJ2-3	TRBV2	CASRPTPGTTRTDTQYF
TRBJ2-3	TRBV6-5	CASSYGLAGGGDTQYF
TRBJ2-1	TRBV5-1	CASSLIGGGNEQFF
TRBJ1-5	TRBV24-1	CATSHLGTDYSNQPQHF
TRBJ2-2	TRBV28	CATYSGTGELFF
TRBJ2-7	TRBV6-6	CASSMGQGSYEQYF
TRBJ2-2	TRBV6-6	CASSYLGEGRGELFF
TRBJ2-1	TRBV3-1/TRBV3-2	CASSQDEVGLAFF
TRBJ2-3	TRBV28	CASSLSTPYQTDTQYF
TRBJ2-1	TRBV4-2	CASSHLAGGPYNEQFF
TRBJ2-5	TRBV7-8	CASSPRSLSGGEFRETQYF
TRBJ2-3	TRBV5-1	CASSPDRGTDTQYF
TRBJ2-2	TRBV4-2	CASSQDPARGTGELFF
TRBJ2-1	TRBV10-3	CAIRRSIGRGTHNEQFF
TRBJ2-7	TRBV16	CASSQEQGAEQYF
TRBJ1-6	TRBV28	CASSILDRDSPLHF
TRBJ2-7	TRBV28	CASSYRRDRGAEQYF
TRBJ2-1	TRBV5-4	CASSLRGGDEQFF
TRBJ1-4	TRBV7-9	CASSNGYTNEKLFF
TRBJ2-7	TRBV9	CASSVDLAGWYEQYF
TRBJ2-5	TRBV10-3	CAISDRTSGGQETQYF
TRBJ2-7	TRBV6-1	CASSESPPGGPDEQYF
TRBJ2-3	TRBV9	CASSATSGGLTSTDTQYF
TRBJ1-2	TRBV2	CASSDSGTALQPF